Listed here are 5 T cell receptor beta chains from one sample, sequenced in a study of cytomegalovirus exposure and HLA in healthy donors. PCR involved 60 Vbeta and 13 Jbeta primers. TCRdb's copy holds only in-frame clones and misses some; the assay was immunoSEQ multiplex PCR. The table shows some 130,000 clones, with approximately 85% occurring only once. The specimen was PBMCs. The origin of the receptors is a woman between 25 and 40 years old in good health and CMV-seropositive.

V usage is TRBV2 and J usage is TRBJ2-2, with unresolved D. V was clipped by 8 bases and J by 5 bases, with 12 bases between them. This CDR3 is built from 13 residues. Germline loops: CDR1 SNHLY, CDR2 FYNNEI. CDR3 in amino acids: CASGSIVTGELFF. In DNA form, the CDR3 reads TGTGCCAGCGGTTCCATAGTAACCGGGGAGCTGTTTTTT.

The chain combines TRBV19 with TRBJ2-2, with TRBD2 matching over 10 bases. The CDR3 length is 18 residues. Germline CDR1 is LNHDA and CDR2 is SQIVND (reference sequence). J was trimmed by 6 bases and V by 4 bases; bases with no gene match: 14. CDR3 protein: CASSTQGLAGASSGELFF. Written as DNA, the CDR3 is TGTGCCAGTAGTACCCAAGGCCTAGCGGGAGCAAGCTCCGGGGAGCTGTTTTTT.

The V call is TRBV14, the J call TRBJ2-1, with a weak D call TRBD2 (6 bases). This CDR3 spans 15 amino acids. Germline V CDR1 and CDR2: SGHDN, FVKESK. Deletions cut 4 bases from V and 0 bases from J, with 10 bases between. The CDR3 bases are TGTGCCAGCAGCCTAGCGGCGAGCTCCTACAATGAGCAGTTCTTC. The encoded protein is CASSLAASSYNEQFF.

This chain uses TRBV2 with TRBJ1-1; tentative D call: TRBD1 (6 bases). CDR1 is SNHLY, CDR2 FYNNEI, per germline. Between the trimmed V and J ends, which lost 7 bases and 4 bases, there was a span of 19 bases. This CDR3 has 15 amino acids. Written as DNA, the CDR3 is TGTGCCAGCATCTTTGACAGGCTTCCGTCCACTGAAGCTTTCTTT. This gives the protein CASIFDRLPSTEAFF.

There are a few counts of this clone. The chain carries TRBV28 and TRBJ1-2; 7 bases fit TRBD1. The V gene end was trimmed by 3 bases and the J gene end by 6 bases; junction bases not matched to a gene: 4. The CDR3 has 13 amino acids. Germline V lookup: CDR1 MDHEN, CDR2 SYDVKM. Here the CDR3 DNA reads TGTGCCAGCAGTTTCCTTCAGGGGGATGGCTACACCTTC. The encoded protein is CASSFLQGDGYTF.